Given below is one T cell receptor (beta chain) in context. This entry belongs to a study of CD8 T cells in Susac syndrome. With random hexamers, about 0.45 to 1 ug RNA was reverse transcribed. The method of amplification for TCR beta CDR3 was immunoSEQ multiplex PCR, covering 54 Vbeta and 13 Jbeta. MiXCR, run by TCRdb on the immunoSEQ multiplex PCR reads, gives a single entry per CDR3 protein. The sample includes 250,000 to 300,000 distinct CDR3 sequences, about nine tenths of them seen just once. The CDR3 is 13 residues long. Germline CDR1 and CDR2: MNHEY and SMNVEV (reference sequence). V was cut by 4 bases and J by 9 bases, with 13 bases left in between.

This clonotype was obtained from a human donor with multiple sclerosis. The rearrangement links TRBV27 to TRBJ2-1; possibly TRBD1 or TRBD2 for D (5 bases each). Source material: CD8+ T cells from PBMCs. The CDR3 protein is CASSWGTRGEQFF. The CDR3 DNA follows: TGTGCCAGCAGTTGGGGGACCAGAGGTGAGCAGTTCTTC.